In this sample, the clone carrying this T cell receptor (beta chain) turned up many times. The data derive from a study of blood T cells in healthy people across ages. Primers used in a second PCR of about 7 to 11 cycles were a sample-barcoded 5' primer and a J-beta primer mix. One entry per CDR3 protein results from TCRdb running MiXCR on the 5' RACE reads. The repertoire holds hundreds of thousands of distinct CDR3 sequences, with about 30% as singletons. The CDR3 loop spans 16 amino acids. The trim removed 4 bases at V and 1 base at J, leaving 7 bases unmatched. The germline gives CDR1 SGDLS, CDR2 YYNGEE.

The sample comprised blood. V usage is TRBV9 and J usage is TRBJ2-1; 8 nucleotides match TRBD1. The receptor was derived from a woman of 80 years or more in good health. The CDR3 loop reads CASSPGTGSSYNEQFF. The CDR3 DNA sequence: TGTGCCAGCAGCCCCGGGACAGGCAGTTCCTACAATGAGCAGTTCTTC.